The 29 T cell receptor beta chains below come from one sample, sequenced in a study of Graves' ophthalmopathy and Graves' hyperthyroidism (dated by TCRdb to the late 2010s). The sequencer was an Illumina HiSeq 2000. For repertoire sequencing, the TCR beta CDR3 regions were amplified from RNA transcripts. A first-round RT-PCR used HTBI primers with the Qiagen OneStep RT-PCR kit, followed by a second-round multiplex PCR, size selection and purification. The public reads were reanalyzed by TCRdb: fastp trimming at Q25, MiXCR alignment, in-frame beta chains only. Every entry covers one CDR3 protein and lists the most common genes and DNA from its rows. For this sample there are approximately 1.2 million distinct CDR3 sequences; approximately 35% appear just once. Over 8.5% of the sample goes to the ten largest clones. Specimen: peripheral blood or thyroid tissue (not recorded which). These receptors all come from an adult man with Graves' hyperthyroidism.

This clonotype was counted at least ten times. The J gene is TRBJ1-1, the V gene TRBV20-1; tentative D call: TRBD1 (6 bases). V gave up 3 bases and J gave up 11 bases, with 13 bases separating them. The CDR3 runs to 11 residues. The germline CDR1 and CDR2 sequences are DFQATT and SNEGSKA (reference sequence). The DNA for the CDR3 is TGCAGTGCTAGTCTTACAGGGTACGCTTTCTTT. It translates to CSASLTGYAFF.

V usage is TRBV25-1 and J usage is TRBJ1-1, with D unresolved. Trimming stripped 2 bases from V and 14 bases from J, with 9 bases between. From germline, CDR1 is MGHDK and CDR2 SYGVNS. The CDR3 loop spans 10 amino acids. CDR3 sequence: CASSEGESFF. The CDR3, as DNA: TGTGCCAGCAGTGAAGGTGAATCCTTCTTT.

This clonotype has at least ten counts. The chain joins TRBV10-2 to TRBJ2-5, with 10 nucleotides matching TRBD1. The V gene end was trimmed by 6 bases and the J gene end by 4 bases; junction bases not matched to a gene: 2. CDR1 is WSHSY, CDR2 SAAADI, per germline. The CDR3 has 13 residues. The CDR3 sequence is CASRRQGAETQYF. DNA of the CDR3: TGCGCCAGCAGGAGACAGGGGGCAGAGACCCAGTACTTC.

This rearrangement joins TRBV10-3 to TRBJ2-6; 7 bases line up with TRBD1. With V trimmed by 2 bases and J by 6 bases, 1 base remained unmatched. The V gene's germline CDR1 is ENHRY and CDR2 SYGVKD. CDR3 length: 14 amino acids. The CDR3 is CAISEKGAANVLTF. The CDR3 nucleotides are TGTGCCATCAGTGAGAAGGGGGCGGCCAACGTCCTGACTTTC.

The rearrangement joins TRBV10-2 to TRBJ1-2; no firm D call. The germline V gene encodes CDR1 WSHSY and CDR2 SAAADI. Trimming cost V 6 bases and J 6 bases, with 14 bases left between them. CDR3 length: 13 amino acids. Written as DNA, the CDR3 is TGCGCCAGCAGCCAAACTAGCGGGGATGGCTACACCTTC. Residues: CASSQTSGDGYTF.

This clonotype was seen at least ten times. This chain connects TRBV3-1 to TRBJ1-1; 7 bases align to TRBD1. This CDR3 has 15 residues. The V gene end was trimmed by 8 bases and the J gene end by 0 bases; junction bases not matched to a gene: 9. Germline V gene sequence: CDR1 LGHDT, CDR2 YNNKEL (reference sequence). The CDR3 region is CASRSVGQVNTEAFF. The CDR3 region has the DNA TGTGCCAGCCGGTCAGTCGGACAGGTGAACACTGAAGCTTTCTTT.

This clonotype was counted between two and nine times. A much more abundant neighbour one base away suggests this may be a read error. The chain recombines TRBV29-1 with TRBJ1-2, with 11 bases aligning to TRBD1. The length of the CDR3 is 13 residues. V lost 4 bases, J lost 3 bases, and 1 base stayed unmatched. The germline V gene encodes CDR1 SQVTM and CDR2 ANQGSEA. The CDR3 DNA sequence: TGCAGCGTTGCGGGACAGGGGGACTATGGCTACACCTTC. It specifies CSVAGQGDYGYTF.

The rearrangement links TRBV5-5 to TRBJ1-6; unclear D gene. This CDR3 contains 16 residues. The germline V gene encodes CDR1 SGHKS and CDR2 YYEKEE (reference sequence). Trimming removed 0 bases from V and 3 bases from J, with 10 bases in between. In DNA form, the CDR3 reads TGTGCCAGCAGCTTGGGGCAGGCGAACTATAATTCACCCCTCCACTTT. It yields the protein CASSLGQANYNSPLHF.

In regard to this clonotype: This may stem from a read error, because a much larger clone lies one nucleotide away. The J gene is TRBJ2-5, the V gene TRBV2; a weak D match, TRBD1 (5 bases). The CDR3 is 15 amino acids. Trimming stripped 7 bases from V and 0 bases from J, with 15 bases between. CDR1 is SNHLY, CDR2 FYNNEI, per germline. The CDR3 is CASTQGARYQETQYF. The CDR3 DNA follows: TGTGCCAGCACCCAAGGGGCACGATACCAAGAGACCCAGTACTTC.

This clonotype has at least ten counts. The chain is built from TRBV7-6 and TRBJ2-5, with D uncertain. Trimming cost V 0 bases and J 5 bases, with 10 bases left between them. This CDR3 comprises 14 residues. Germline values: CDR1 SGHVS, CDR2 FNYEAQ. CDR3 coding DNA: TGTGCCAGCAGCTTAGCGATGCATGAGGAGACCCAGTACTTC. Translation: CASSLAMHEETQYF.

There are many counts of this clonotype. This sequence joins TRBV24-1 and TRBJ2-7, with D uncertain. CDR1 is KGHDR and CDR2 is SFDVKD in the germline V gene. Between the trimmed V and J ends, which lost 3 bases and 5 bases, there was a span of 10 bases. The CDR3 extends over 13 amino acids. The CDR3, as DNA: TGTGCCACCAGTGATCAGCCGGAGCACGAGCAGTACTTC. Its translation is CATSDQPEHEQYF.

This chain connects TRBV4-3 to TRBJ1-1; D is possibly TRBD1 (5 bases). Trimming cost V 4 bases and J 0 bases, with 12 bases left between them. The V gene's germline CDR1 is LGHNA and CDR2 YSLEER. CDR3 length: 15 amino acids. The CDR3 region is CASSLGANLNTEAFF. The CDR3 DNA is TGCGCCAGCAGCCTAGGGGCCAACTTGAACACTGAAGCTTTCTTT.

The chain is built from TRBV2 and TRBJ1-1; TRBD1 aligns across 9 bases. The CDR3 totals 14 residues. With 5 bases clipped from V and 6 bases from J, the junction kept 7 bases outside the gene matches. Germline loops: CDR1 SNHLY, CDR2 FYNNEI. DNA for the CDR3: TGTGCCAGCAGTCGCCGGGACAGGGATTCTGAAGCTTTCTTT. As protein: CASSRRDRDSEAFF.

As to this clonotype: This may be a read error, as it is one base from a much larger clone. The V call is TRBV10-3, the J call TRBJ1-5; D is ambiguous. This CDR3 region has 13 residues. Germline CDR1 ENHRY, CDR2 SYGVKD. V was shortened by 10 bases and J by 4 bases, with 14 bases between the two germline ends. The CDR3 DNA reads as TGTGCCAGCACGTGGGCATTAAATCAGCCCCAGCATTTT. Translating gives CASTWALNQPQHF.

The chain uses TRBV2 and TRBJ2-5; 9 nucleotides align to TRBD1. The J call is in doubt because the DNA end fits TRBJ2-1 better. The CDR3 is made up of 15 amino acids. CDR1 is SNHLY and CDR2 is FYNNEI in the germline V gene. The DNA for the CDR3 is TGTGCCAGCAGTCGGGACAGGGTAGGGGGCAATGAGCAGTTCTTC. Amino acid sequence: CASSRDRVGGNEQFF.

With regard to this clonotype: Relative to the germline gene, one junction end is altered; a read error may explain this. The chain carries TRBV7-2 and TRBJ2-2; D gene uncertain. Germline CDR1 reads SGHTA; CDR2 reads FQGNSA. This CDR3 has 14 amino acids. The DNA for the CDR3 is TGTGCCGGCAGCTTAACGGCCGGCACCGGGGAGCTGTTTTTT. Its translation: CAGSLTAGTGELFF.

The chain joins TRBV6-2 or TRBV6-3 to TRBJ1-6; no clear D. Between the trimmed V and J ends, which lost 6 bases and 7 bases, there was a span of 13 bases. This CDR3 comprises 14 residues. Germline values: CDR1 MNHEY, CDR2 SVGEGT. CDR3: CASRVPGNNSPLHF. CDR3 bases: TGTGCCAGCAGAGTACCGGGGAACAATTCACCCCTCCACTTT.

This clonotype has a handful of counts. This rearrangement joins TRBV15 to TRBJ2-7; D might be TRBD1 (6 bases). Trimming left V 0 bases short and J 4 bases short, with 22 bases between. Germline V gene sequence: CDR1 LNHNV, CDR2 YYDKDF (reference sequence). The CDR3 is made up of 18 amino acids. CDR3 sequence reads: CATSRDVRGQGRDYEQYF. The CDR3 region has the DNA TGTGCCACCAGCAGAGATGTCCGGGGTCAGGGGAGAGATTACGAGCAGTACTTC.

V is TRBV7-8 and J is TRBJ2-6; no clear D gene. V was trimmed by 3 bases and J by 15 bases, leaving 0 bases between them. Looked up from germline, CDR1 is SGHVS and CDR2 is FQNEAQ. This CDR3 has 8 amino acids. CDR3 region: CASSFLTF. The DNA for the CDR3 is TGTGCCAGCAGCTTCCTGACTTTC.

This clonotype has at least ten counts. The genes are TRBV25-1 and TRBJ2-7; 7 nucleotides line up with TRBD2. CDR1 MGHDK and CDR2 SYGVNS come from the germline V gene. The CDR3 length is 16 residues. After removal of 0 bases from V and 2 bases from J, the junction contained 7 bases not matched to a gene. CDR3 protein: CASSEYASGITYEQYF. In nucleotides, the CDR3 is TGTGCCAGCAGTGAATATGCTAGCGGTATCACCTACGAGCAGTACTTC.

There are many counts of this clonotype. At one boundary the junction diverges from the germline segment, which might be a read error. The chain links TRBV4-3 to TRBJ2-5, with TRBD1 as a possible D gene (5 bases). This CDR3 spans 12 amino acids. CDR1 and CDR2 (germline): LGHNA, YSLEER. DNA for the CDR3: TGCGCCAGCAGCCAAGTTGTTCAGGGAAGGGGCTTC. It encodes CASSQVVQGRGF.

The V call is TRBV10-3, the J call TRBJ1-5; the match to TRBD1 covers 9 bases. CDR3 length equals 15 residues. CDR1 is ENHRY and CDR2 is SYGVKD in the germline V gene. V lost 11 bases, J lost 2 bases, and 10 bases stayed unmatched. In DNA, the CDR3 is TGTGCCGTAGGGGATCGGGACAGGGGCAATCAGCCCCAGCATTTT. It specifies CAVGDRDRGNQPQHF.

This clonotype was recorded many times. The chain joins TRBV5-6 to TRBJ1-5; D is unclear. V was trimmed by 0 bases and J by 11 bases, leaving 15 bases between them. CDR1 SGHDT and CDR2 YYEEEE come from the germline V gene. This CDR3 contains 14 residues. The CDR3 loop is CASSLGSGSRSQHF. CDR3 sequence (DNA): TGTGCCAGCAGCTTGGGATCGGGTTCCCGGTCCCAGCATTTT.

This clonotype was recorded at least ten times. The rearrangement uses TRBV7-6 and TRBJ2-7; 9 nucleotides agree with TRBD1. V lost 5 bases and J lost 4; bases outside the gene matches: 9. The CDR3 loop spans 15 amino acids. CDR1 and CDR2 (germline): SGHVS, FNYEAQ. The DNA for the CDR3 is TGTGCCAGCAGCCAGGTAGTACAGGGGGCTTACGAGCAGTACTTC. Translation: CASSQVVQGAYEQYF. Using reference TRBV7-6 and TRBJ2-7 for the parts outside the CDR3, the full variable domain is GAGVSQSPRYKVTKRGQDVALRCDPISGHVSLYWYRQALGQGPEFLTYFNYEAQQDKSGLPNDRFSAERPEGSISTLTIQRTEQRDSAMYRCASSQVVQGAYEQYFGPGTRLTVT.

The chain uses TRBV10-3 and TRBJ1-2; D ambiguous. Germline V CDR1 and CDR2: ENHRY, SYGVKD. Trimming took off 10 bases at V and 4 bases at J, with 25 bases between the two ends. CDR3 length equals 16 residues. The CDR3 is CASSRISAIDTYGYTF. DNA of the CDR3: TGTGCCAGCAGCCGAATTTCAGCGATTGACACCTATGGCTACACCTTC.

About this clonotype: A single base separates this from a much larger clone, so it may be a read error. The chain recombines TRBV7-8 with TRBJ2-7, with 7 positions matching TRBD2. V was clipped by 5 bases and J by 0 bases; unmatched bases: 7. The CDR3 is 15 residues long. Looked up from germline, CDR1 is SGHVS and CDR2 is FQNEAQ. CDR3 nucleotides: TGTGCCAGCAGCGTTAGCGGGCACAGCTCCTACGAGCAGTACTTC. Translating gives CASSVSGHSSYEQYF. The full variable domain, rest sourced from reference TRBV7-8 and TRBJ2-7, is GAGVSQSPRYKVAKRGQDVALRCDPISGHVSLFWYQQALGQGPEFLTYFQNEAQLDKSGLPSDRFFAERPEGSVSTLKIQRTQQEDSAVYLCASSVSGHSSYEQYFGPGTRLTVT.

The chain recombines TRBV10-3 with TRBJ2-5; 8 bases match TRBD2. The CDR3 loop spans 14 amino acids. Germline loops: CDR1 ENHRY, CDR2 SYGVKD. V shed 1 base and J 3 bases; nucleotides not matched to a gene: 1. This CDR3 is CAISELLAEETQYF. The CDR3 nucleotides are TGTGCCATCAGTGAGTTACTAGCGGAAGAGACCCAGTACTTC.

At least ten counts were recorded for this clonotype. The chain combines TRBV11-2 with TRBJ1-1; the match to TRBD1 covers 7 bases. V was clipped by 3 bases and J by 8 bases; unmatched bases: 3. This CDR3 is built from 12 residues. CDR1 and CDR2 from the germline V gene are SGHAT and FQNNGV. CDR3: CASSFSTGEAFF. CDR3 DNA sequence: TGTGCCAGCAGCTTTTCGACAGGGGAAGCTTTCTTT. The variable domain in full, with the rest retrieved from reference TRBV11-2 and TRBJ1-1, is EAGVAQSPRYKIIEKRQSVAFWCNPISGHATLYWYQQILGQGPKLLIQFQNNGVVDDSQLPKDRFSAERLKGVDSTLKIQPAKLEDSAVYLCASSFSTGEAFFGQGTRLTVV.

This clonotype was seen only a few times. Here the CDR3 reads CAISLGGQGAGNTIYF. DNA of the CDR3: TGTGCCATCAGCCTGGGGGGACAGGGGGCTGGAAACACCATATATTTT. The rearrangement uses TRBV10-3 and TRBJ1-3, with 11 bases aligning to TRBD1. The germline CDR1 and CDR2 sequences are ENHRY and SYGVKD. The trim removed 6 bases at V and 2 bases at J, leaving 6 bases unmatched. The CDR3 length is 16 residues.